One and the same sample provided the 13 T cell receptor beta chains below, sequenced in a study of T cells after posttransplantation cyclophosphamide. Treatment was busulfan-fludarabine conditioning, a marrow graft, and cyclophosphamide on days +3 and +4. Assay: immunoSEQ multiplex PCR; the TCRdb copy retains only in-frame clones and omits some. The data show about 14,000 clones, with none appearing a single time. The sample was PBMCs, taken 1162 days after allogeneic stem cell transplant with posttransplant cyclophosphamide. The origin of the receptors is a female patient in her 40s who received an allogeneic stem cell transplant from a related donor, was CMV-positive, and had no GVHD. Some T cells here may be from the graft donor.

This clone occurred many times. The chain is built from TRBV6-5 and TRBJ1-3, with 7 bases identical to TRBD1. Germline CDR1 MNHEY, CDR2 SVGAGI. J lost 3 bases, V lost 5 bases, and 7 bases had no gene match. The CDR3 sequence is 15 residues long. The CDR3 DNA reads as TGTGCCAGCAGTAGACAGGGTAGCGGTGGAAACACCATATATTTT. It translates to CASSRQGSGGNTIYF.

In this sample, this clone turned up many times. CDR3 region: CASSPLAADTQYF. Written as DNA, the CDR3 is TGTGCCAGCAGCCCCTTGGCCGCAGATACGCAGTATTTT. V and J are TRBV7-2 and TRBJ2-3; D uncertain. CDR1 is SGHTA, CDR2 FQGNSA, per germline. The CDR3 covers 13 residues. V gave up 5 bases and J gave up 4 bases, with 10 bases separating them. Drawing the rest from reference TRBV7-2 and TRBJ2-3, the complete variable domain is GAGVSQSPSNKVTEKGKDVELRCDPISGHTALYWYRQSLGQGLEFLIYFQGNSAPDKSGLPSDRFSAERTGGSVSTLTIQRTQQEDSAVYLCASSPLAADTQYFGPGTRLTVL.

As regards this clone: A much larger clone differs by one base, so this may be a read error. The sample contains more than one DNA sequence encoding this CDR3. The chain joins TRBV7-2 to TRBJ1-6; 8 nucleotides align to TRBD1. Losses at the gene ends were 9 bases for V and 6 bases for J; bases not matched to a gene: 4. Germline V gene data show CDR1 as SGHTA and CDR2 as FQGNSA. CDR3 length: 13 residues. The CDR3 sequence is CASGQGFNSPLHF. The CDR3 bases are TGTGCCAGTGGACAGGGATTTAATTCACCCCTCCACTTT.

The rearrangement links TRBV6-6 to TRBJ2-3; tentatively, D is TRBD2 (5 bases). This CDR3 has 15 amino acids. V was cut by 6 bases and J by 1 base, with 14 bases left in between. Germline V gene data show CDR1 as MNHNY and CDR2 as SVGAGI (reference sequence). The CDR3 DNA sequence: TGTGCCAGCAGGGACCGGGCCGGGGGCACAGATACGCAGTATTTT. This encodes CASRDRAGGTDTQYF.

This clone was recorded at least ten times. The rearrangement joins TRBV29-1 to TRBJ2-1; D perhaps matches TRBD1 (6 bases). The CDR3 spans 15 residues. Germline V gene lookup returns CDR1 SQVTM and CDR2 ANQGSEA. Trimming took 5 bases from V and 2 from J, leaving 16 bases between them. The CDR3 DNA follows: TGCAGCGTTTCCGGACAGCCTCAAGCCTACAATGAGCAGTTCTTC. The encoded protein is CSVSGQPQAYNEQFF.

This clone was counted ten times or more. The rearrangement joins TRBV9 to TRBJ2-3; possible D gene TRBD1, 5 bases. Trimming removed 4 bases from V and 9 bases from J, with 15 bases in between. The germline CDR1 and CDR2 sequences are SGDLS and YYNGEE. The CDR3 has 13 amino acids. CDR3: CASSPQGKSTQYF. In DNA form, the CDR3 reads TGTGCCAGCAGCCCTCAGGGAAAGTCCACGCAGTATTTT.

J is TRBJ2-7 and V is TRBV19, with D possibly matching TRBD1 (6 bases). The CDR3 loop spans 13 amino acids. Germline CDR1 LNHDA, CDR2 SQIVND (reference sequence). V was pared by 3 bases and J by 6 bases, with 12 bases between. The DNA for the CDR3 is TGTGCCAGTAGTATTGGGGACATCGCCGAGCAGTACTTC. It codes for CASSIGDIAEQYF. Based on the CDR3 plus reference TRBV19 and TRBJ2-7, the full variable domain is DGGITQSPKYLFRKEGQNVTLSCEQNLNHDAMYWYRQDPGQGLRLIYYSQIVNDFQKGDIAEGYSVSREKKESFPLTVTSAQKNPTAFYLCASSIGDIAEQYFGPGTRLTVT.

At least ten counts were recorded for this clone. This chain links TRBV18 with TRBJ2-5; 9 bases map to TRBD1. Trimming took 3 bases from V and 6 from J; bases not matched to a gene: 14. Per the germline V gene, CDR1 is KGHSH and CDR2 is LQKENI. This CDR3 region has 17 residues. CDR3 sequence: CASSPALLTGGRQTQYF. In DNA form, the CDR3 reads TGTGCCAGCTCACCCGCCCTCCTAACAGGGGGCAGGCAGACCCAGTACTTC.

In its sample, this clone was seen many times. This rearrangement joins TRBV5-4 to TRBJ2-2, with D tentatively TRBD2 (6 bases). The CDR3 loop spans 16 amino acids. V lost 3 bases, J lost 5 bases, and 17 bases lay in between. Per the germline V gene, CDR1 is SGHNT and CDR2 is YYREEE (reference sequence). The CDR3 DNA reads TGTGCCAGCAGCTGGGCCCCGGGGGAAGGTACCGGGGAGCTGTTTTTT. It encodes CASSWAPGEGTGELFF.

This clone has ten or more counts. The V call is TRBV11-1, the J call TRBJ2-5, with 8 bases identical to TRBD2. Germline loops: CDR1 SGHAT, CDR2 FQDESV (reference sequence). The V and J ends lost 1 base and 2 bases, in that order; junction bases with no gene match: 3. The CDR3 has 15 residues. The CDR3 spells CASSLVRGAQETQYF. The CDR3 DNA reads as TGTGCCAGCAGCTTAGTGCGGGGGGCACAAGAGACCCAGTACTTC.

This chain joins TRBV2 and TRBJ1-6; D remains ambiguous. V was trimmed by 7 bases and J by 7 bases, leaving 14 bases between them. The CDR3 runs to 14 residues. The germline CDR1 and CDR2 sequences are SNHLY and FYNNEI. The chain's CDR3 is CASIPTFGNSPLHF. The CDR3, as DNA: TGTGCCAGCATTCCGACATTTGGAAATTCACCCCTCCACTTT. The complete variable domain, with remaining parts taken from reference TRBV2 and TRBJ1-6, reads EPEVTQTPSHQVTQMGQEVILRCVPISNHLYFYWYRQILGQKVEFLVSFYNNEISEKSEIFDDQFSVERPDGSNFTLKIRSTKLEDSAMYFCASIPTFGNSPLHFGNGTRLTVT.

This clone was recorded many times. The chain recombines TRBV5-5 with TRBJ2-2, with 7 bases aligning to TRBD2. In germline, CDR1 is SGHKS, CDR2 YYEKEE (reference sequence). The V and J ends lost 6 bases and 5 bases, in that order; junction bases with no gene match: 10. CDR3 length equals 15 residues. CDR3 residues: CASIGLRGSTGELFF. In DNA form, the CDR3 reads TGTGCCAGCATCGGTCTGCGGGGGTCTACCGGGGAGCTGTTTTTT.

There are a few counts of this clone. The chain uses TRBV28 and TRBJ1-1; the match to TRBD1 covers 8 bases. CDR3 length: 15 amino acids. J gave up 1 base and V 6 bases, and 7 bases lay outside the gene matches. The germline V gene encodes CDR1 MDHEN and CDR2 SYDVKM. In DNA form, the CDR3 reads TGTGCCAGCAGCCTTTCCGGGACAGGGAACACTGAAGCTTTCTTT. Protein sequence: CASSLSGTGNTEAFF.